Each of the 26 T cell receptor beta chains below was sequenced from the same sample in a study of blood T cell repertoires in COVID-19. Only in-frame clones appear in the TCRdb table, and some are missing; sequencing was by immunoSEQ multiplex PCR. The sample yields roughly 200,000 clones, roughly nine tenths seen once. What was sequenced was PBMCs or T cells enriched from blood (not recorded which). The receptors shown here come from a woman in her twenties or thirties who had recovered from COVID-19.

V and J are TRBV3-1 (or the pseudogene TRBV3-2) and TRBJ1-1; D ambiguous. Per the germline V gene, CDR1 is LGHDT and CDR2 is YNNKEL (reference sequence). The CDR3 consists of 16 residues. V lost 4 bases and J 6 bases, leaving 21 bases between the germline ends. The CDR3 DNA reads as TGTGCCAGCAGCCCAATACAACGGTTAGCTTCACCTGAAGCTTTCTTT. It encodes CASSPIQRLASPEAFF.

The gene calls are TRBV6-2 or TRBV6-3 and TRBJ2-1, with D perhaps matching TRBD2 (6 bases). This CDR3 has 15 amino acids. Trimming took off 6 bases at V and 8 bases at J, with 20 bases between the two ends. The germline V gene encodes CDR1 MNHEY and CDR2 SVGEGT. The DNA of the CDR3 is TGTGCCAGCAGCCCAACAGAGGAGGGTGGTGATGAGCAGTTCTTC. The encoded protein is CASSPTEEGGDEQFF.

The V gene is TRBV7-3, the J gene TRBJ1-1; D might be TRBD1 (5 bases). The germline gives CDR1 SGHTA, CDR2 FQGTGA. The CDR3 consists of 13 residues. Trimming cost V 3 bases and J 1 base, with 6 bases left between them. The CDR3 region is CASSFQGNTEAFF. The DNA for the CDR3 is TGTGCCAGCAGCTTTCAGGGGAACACTGAAGCTTTCTTT.

The V and J genes are TRBV9 and TRBJ1-6; 11 bases fit TRBD1. CDR3 length: 15 residues. CDR1 is SGDLS, CDR2 YYNGEE, per germline. V was clipped by 0 bases and J by 9 bases; unmatched bases: 2. Here the CDR3 DNA reads TGTGCCAGCAGCGTAGAAGGGACAGGGGGTTCACCCCTCCACTTT. It codes for CASSVEGTGGSPLHF.

This clone was seen only once. The same CDR3 can be traced to other DNA sequences in this sample. V gene TRBV7-3 combines with J gene TRBJ1-2; 8 nucleotides match TRBD1. The CDR3 runs 13 residues. V lost 5 bases, J lost 7 bases, and 6 bases stayed unmatched. CDR1 and CDR2 from the germline V gene are SGHTA and FQGTGA. The CDR3 DNA reads TGTGCCAGCAGCCCGCAGGGGGCCGGTGGCTACACCTTC. Protein product: CASSPQGAGGYTF. Based on the CDR3 plus reference TRBV7-3 and TRBJ1-2, the full variable domain is GAGVSQTPSNKVTEKGKYVELRCDPISGHTALYWYRQSLGQGPEFLIYFQGTGAADDSGLPNDRFFAVRPEGSVSTLKIQRTERGDSAVYLCASSPQGAGGYTFGSGTRLTVV.

This sequence joins TRBV7-9 and TRBJ1-1; no definite D call. The germline V gene has CDR1 SEHNR and CDR2 FQNEAQ (reference sequence). The length of the CDR3 is 14 residues. Trimming stripped 5 bases from V and 1 base from J, with 11 bases between. CDR3 DNA sequence: TGTGCCAGCAGCCACCCTGACAAGAACACTGAAGCTTTCTTT. Translated, it gives CASSHPDKNTEAFF. Filled out from reference TRBV7-9 and TRBJ1-1, the complete variable domain reads DTGVSQNPRHKITKRGQNVTFRCDPISEHNRLYWYRQTLGQGPEFLTYFQNEAQLEKSRLLSDRFSAERPKGSFSTLEIQRTEQGDSAMYLCASSHPDKNTEAFFGQGTRLTVV.

The V and J genes are TRBV2 and TRBJ1-1; the D gene is possibly TRBD1 (6 bases). Germline loops: CDR1 SNHLY, CDR2 FYNNEI. The CDR3 is made up of 15 amino acids. V gave up 4 bases and J gave up 1 base, with 13 bases separating them. The CDR3 sequence: CASSATRGQNTEAFF. The DNA for the CDR3 is TGTGCCAGCAGTGCGACGAGGGGACAGAACACTGAAGCTTTCTTT. The variable domain in full, completed from reference TRBV2 and TRBJ1-1, reads EPEVTQTPSHQVTQMGQEVILRCVPISNHLYFYWYRQILGQKVEFLVSFYNNEISEKSEIFDDQFSVERPDGSNFTLKIRSTKLEDSAMYFCASSATRGQNTEAFFGQGTRLTVV.

The genes are TRBV2 and TRBJ1-2; a possible D gene is TRBD1 (5 bases). CDR1 SNHLY and CDR2 FYNNEI come from the germline V gene. The CDR3 length is 12 residues. V dropped 5 bases and J dropped 4 bases, with 8 bases sitting between them. The CDR3 DNA reads as TGTGCCAGCAGTAGTCAGGGCTATGGCTACACCTTC. This codes for CASSSQGYGYTF. The complete variable domain, with remaining parts taken from reference TRBV2 and TRBJ1-2, reads EPEVTQTPSHQVTQMGQEVILRCVPISNHLYFYWYRQILGQKVEFLVSFYNNEISEKSEIFDDQFSVERPDGSNFTLKIRSTKLEDSAMYFCASSSQGYGYTFGSGTRLTVV.

V usage is TRBV2 and J usage is TRBJ1-6, with D perhaps TRBD1 (5 bases). Germline values: CDR1 SNHLY, CDR2 FYNNEI. The V gene lost 6 bases and the J gene lost 7 bases, with 10 bases spanning the gap. The CDR3 is 13 amino acids. CDR3 region: CASRQGLNSPLHF. The CDR3 nucleotides read TGTGCCAGCAGGCAGGGCCTCAATTCACCCCTCCACTTT.

This clone has only a few counts. The chain joins TRBV11-2 to TRBJ2-1, with a possible D match to TRBD2 (7 bases). The V gene lost 3 bases and the J gene lost 5 bases, with 11 bases spanning the gap. This CDR3 has 14 residues. Germline CDR1 reads SGHAT; CDR2 reads FQNNGV. The CDR3 loop is CASSFGGAHNEQFF. As DNA, the CDR3 is TGTGCCAGCAGCTTTGGGGGGGCCCACAATGAGCAGTTCTTC.

V gene TRBV4-2 combines with J gene TRBJ2-7; 10 bases match TRBD2. The CDR3 sequence is 16 residues long. The germline V gene encodes CDR1 LGHNA and CDR2 YNFKEQ. Unmatched junction bases numbered 8, after V lost 4 bases and J lost 2 bases. CDR3 amino acids: CASSPTSGVPTYEQYF. CDR3 nucleotides: TGTGCCAGCAGCCCAACTAGCGGGGTCCCAACCTACGAGCAGTACTTC.

The CDR3 here is CASSQDREGDTEAFF. CDR3 DNA sequence: TGCGCCAGCAGCCAGGACAGGGAGGGGGACACTGAAGCTTTCTTT. The chain recombines TRBV4-3 with TRBJ1-1, with 8 positions matching TRBD1. V shed 3 bases and J 3 bases; nucleotides not matched to a gene: 6. CDR3 length: 15 amino acids. Germline V gene sequence: CDR1 LGHNA, CDR2 YSLEER.

The chain has TRBV19 and TRBJ2-2, with D uncertain. Per the germline V gene, CDR1 is LNHDA and CDR2 is SQIVND (reference sequence). V lost 10 bases and J lost 5, with 11 bases in between. CDR3 length: 12 amino acids. The CDR3 protein is CATSRETGELFF. CDR3 nucleotides: TGTGCCACATCGAGAGAGACCGGGGAGCTGTTTTTT.

The DNA of the CDR3 is TGTGCCACCAGACTTAGGGGGCTCCTCTCTGGGGCCAACGTCCTGACTTTC. Protein sequence: CATRLRGLLSGANVLTF. The chain combines TRBV15 with TRBJ2-6; TRBD1 aligns across 7 bases. Trimming at V came to 6 bases and at J to 0 bases, leaving 8 bases not matched to a gene. The CDR3 length is 17 residues. The germline V gene encodes CDR1 LNHNV and CDR2 YYDKDF (reference sequence).

V usage is TRBV12-5 and J usage is TRBJ1-2; D ambiguous. The length of the CDR3 is 11 residues. V lost 3 bases to trimming and J lost 8 bases, with 7 bases between them. Germline loops: CDR1 LGHNT, CDR2 FRNRAP. Here the CDR3 DNA reads TGTGCTAGTGGTTTTGGGGAGGGCTACACCTTC. The encoded protein is CASGFGEGYTF.

The J gene is TRBJ2-2, the V gene TRBV19; 9 nucleotides line up with TRBD1. Germline trimming cut 7 bases from V and 7 bases from J; bases unmatched to any gene: 7. The CDR3 is 14 amino acids. Germline V gene sequence: CDR1 LNHDA, CDR2 SQIVND (reference sequence). In nucleotides, the CDR3 is TGTGCCAGTAACCTCGGGACAGGGCGCGGGGAGCTGTTTTTT. This encodes CASNLGTGRGELFF. Supplemented by reference TRBV19 and TRBJ2-2, the full variable domain reads DGGITQSPKYLFRKEGQNVTLSCEQNLNHDAMYWYRQDPGQGLRLIYYSQIVNDFQKGDIAEGYSVSREKKESFPLTVTSAQKNPTAFYLCASNLGTGRGELFFGEGSRLTVL.

This rearrangement joins TRBV18 to TRBJ1-2; tentatively, D is TRBD1 (5 bases). The CDR3 has 14 residues. The ends were cut back, 3 bases at V and 4 bases at J, with 12 bases in the middle. In germline, CDR1 is KGHSH, CDR2 LQKENI. The CDR3 loop reads CASSPSGHGYGYTF. CDR3 bases: TGTGCCAGCTCACCCTCAGGACACGGCTATGGCTACACCTTC. The full variable domain, in which reference TRBV18 and TRBJ1-2 provide the parts outside the CDR3, is NAGVMQNPRHLVRRRGQEARLRCSPMKGHSHVYWYRQLPEEGLKFMVYLQKENIIDESGMPKERFSAEFPKEGPSILRIQQVVRGDSAAYFCASSPSGHGYGYTFGSGTRLTVV.

J is TRBJ1-3 and V is TRBV9; a weak D match, TRBD1 (6 bases). The germline CDR1 and CDR2 sequences are SGDLS and YYNGEE. V was trimmed by 4 bases and J by 0 bases, leaving 20 bases between them. The CDR3 totals 18 residues. The DNA of the CDR3 is TGTGCCAGCAGCCTCCATGCGACGGGACAAATCTCTGGAAACACCATATATTTT. Translation: CASSLHATGQISGNTIYF.

J is TRBJ2-3 and V is TRBV6-5; tentative D call: TRBD1 (6 bases). The CDR3 covers 13 residues. V was clipped by 7 bases and J by 6 bases, with 14 bases between them. Germline assignment: CDR1 MNHEY and CDR2 SVGAGI. CDR3 DNA sequence: TGTGCCAGCAACAGGGTGGCCTGGGATACGCAGTATTTT. It encodes CASNRVAWDTQYF.

This chain links TRBV7-9 with TRBJ1-1, with unresolved D. Germline CDR1 reads SEHNR; CDR2 reads FQNEAQ (reference sequence). The CDR3 loop spans 13 amino acids. The V end was cut by 7 bases, the J end by 3 bases, with 12 bases between. The CDR3 nucleotides are TGTGCCAGCATCCCCGCGGCGTACACTGAAGCTTTCTTT. This translates into CASIPAAYTEAFF. Filled out from reference TRBV7-9 and TRBJ1-1, the complete variable domain reads DTGVSQNPRHKITKRGQNVTFRCDPISEHNRLYWYRQTLGQGPEFLTYFQNEAQLEKSRLLSDRFSAERPKGSFSTLEIQRTEQGDSAMYLCASIPAAYTEAFFGQGTRLTVV.

This clone was detected only once. The V gene is TRBV7-2, the J gene TRBJ2-3; D remains ambiguous. The CDR3 is made up of 16 amino acids. The germline V gene has CDR1 SGHTA and CDR2 FQGNSA. V lost 2 bases and J lost 1, with 13 bases in between. The CDR3 DNA follows: TGTGCCAGCAGCTTAAAACAGTACCAACGCACAGATACGCAGTATTTT. It translates to CASSLKQYQRTDTQYF. Looking up the rest from reference TRBV7-2 and TRBJ2-3 gives the full variable domain: GAGVSQSPSNKVTEKGKDVELRCDPISGHTALYWYRQSLGQGLEFLIYFQGNSAPDKSGLPSDRFSAERTGGSVSTLTIQRTQQEDSAVYLCASSLKQYQRTDTQYFGPGTRLTVL.

This chain links TRBV6-5 with TRBJ1-4; perhaps TRBD1 as D (6 bases). V lost 6 bases, J lost 8 bases, and 10 bases lay in between. Germline CDR1 is MNHEY and CDR2 is SVGAGI. CDR3 size: 12 residues. CDR3 DNA: TGTGCCAGCAGAGGGGGAGGGGAAAAACTGTTTTTT. Its protein is CASRGGGEKLFF.

The chain is built from TRBV6-4 and TRBJ1-5; 8 bases align to TRBD1. The ends lost 2 bases at V and 0 bases at J; junction bases unmatched: 3. CDR1 is MRHNA and CDR2 is SNTAGT in the germline V gene. The CDR3 has 16 residues. CDR3 sequence reads: CASSDQTGDSNQPQHF. CDR3 DNA: TGTGCCAGCAGTGACCAGACAGGGGATAGCAATCAGCCCCAGCATTTT.

J is TRBJ1-2 and V is TRBV5-5, with D tentatively TRBD1 (5 bases). CDR1 is SGHKS, CDR2 YYEKEE, per germline (reference sequence). This CDR3 spans 16 amino acids. Trimming pared 0 bases from V and 4 bases from J, leaving 16 bases between. As DNA, the CDR3 is TGTGCCAGCAGCTTGGAAGGGGCGGTGGCCCTCTATGGCTACACCTTC. Residues: CASSLEGAVALYGYTF.

The chain carries TRBV23-1 and TRBJ1-2; D is undetermined. TRBV23-1 is designated an ORF whose function remains uncertain. V lost 0 bases to trimming and J lost 4 bases, with 9 bases between them. CDR3 size: 14 residues. Here the CDR3 DNA reads TGCGCCAGCAGTCAATCACGTCAGGTCTATGGCTACACCTTC. Translating it yields CASSQSRQVYGYTF.

This chain links TRBV4-1 with TRBJ1-2; D is perhaps TRBD1 (5 bases). The germline V gene has CDR1 MGHRA and CDR2 YSYEKL. The CDR3 runs 15 residues. Trimming stripped 3 bases from V and 6 bases from J, with 17 bases between. CDR3 sequence: CASSHQGRLRNGYTF. CDR3 coding DNA: TGCGCCAGCAGCCATCAGGGTAGATTGAGGAATGGCTACACCTTC.